A single sample gave rise to the 7 T cell receptor beta chains below, sequenced in a study of T cells in Graves' hyperthyroidism and ophthalmopathy (dated by TCRdb to between 2018 and 2021). The library was prepared using multiplex PCR. TCRdb shows the sequencer as Illumina HiSeq 2000. TCR beta CDR3 regions were amplified from RNA transcripts. The TCR CDR3 was subjected to a first round of RT-PCR using the HTBI primer set and the Qiagen OneStep RT-PCR kit. TCRdb reprocessing: public reads trimmed at Q25 with fastp, clones called with MiXCR, in-frame beta chains kept. Rows are combined by CDR3 protein, so each entry shows the most common genes and DNA. This sample has approximately 530,000 distinct CDR3 sequences in its table, and approximately 16% of those were observed once. The ten largest account for 15% to 20% of the sample. What was sequenced was blood. The receptors here all came from a woman between 18 and 30 years old with Graves' hyperthyroidism.

The chain employs TRBV28 and TRBJ2-2; D unclear. Germline assignment: CDR1 MDHEN and CDR2 SYDVKM. The CDR3 length is 11 residues. Trimming took off 6 bases at V and 6 bases at J, with 5 bases between the two ends. The DNA for the CDR3 is TGTGCCAGCAGATCCGCCGGGGAGCTGTTTTTT. Protein sequence: CASRSAGELFF.

This clonotype occurred many times. CDR3 nucleotides: TGTGCCAGCAGCGTAGCGGGGGGAAAAGGAGATACGCAGTATTTT. Its protein is CASSVAGGKGDTQYF. V is TRBV7-3 and J is TRBJ2-3, with 10 bases aligning to TRBD2. Trimming took 5 bases from V and 5 from J; bases not matched to a gene: 7. Germline V CDR1 and CDR2: SGHTA, FQGTGA. The CDR3 length is 15 residues. The complete variable domain, with remaining parts taken from reference TRBV7-3 and TRBJ2-3, reads GAGVSQTPSNKVTEKGKYVELRCDPISGHTALYWYRQSLGQGPEFLIYFQGTGAADDSGLPNDRFFAVRPEGSVSTLKIQRTERGDSAVYLCASSVAGGKGDTQYFGPGTRLTVL.

This clonotype appeared many times. One end of the junction varies from germline; a read error may be responsible. The chain couples TRBV20-1 to TRBJ2-4; 11 bases line up with TRBD2. The CDR3 has 12 residues. The germline gives CDR1 DFQATT, CDR2 SNEGSKA (reference sequence). CDR3 loop: CSTSGSGNIQYF. Here the CDR3 DNA reads TGCAGTACTAGCGGGAGTGGAAACATTCAGTACTTC.

This chain uses TRBV10-2 with TRBJ2-2, with 12 bases lining up with TRBD2. This CDR3 is built from 16 residues. The trim removed 3 bases at V and 7 bases at J, leaving 6 bases unmatched. Germline loops: CDR1 WSHSY, CDR2 SAAADI. The CDR3 region has the DNA TGCGCCAGCAGTGAACTAGCGGGAGGAGGTGGCGGGGAGCTGTTTTTT. Translation gives CASSELAGGGGGELFF.

This clonotype was seen ten or more times. The V call is TRBV12-3 or TRBV12-4, the J call TRBJ2-2; D assignment may be TRBD1 or TRBD2 (5 bases each). CDR3 length equals 16 residues. Trimming pared 5 bases from V and 1 base from J, leaving 14 bases between. CDR3 region: CASSPITGGNTGELFF. The DNA for the CDR3 is TGTGCCAGCAGTCCCATCACAGGAGGGAACACCGGGGAGCTGTTTTTT.

In its sample, this clonotype was seen many times. The chain joins TRBV4-3 to TRBJ1-2, with 7 nucleotides matching TRBD1. V lost 0 bases, J lost 1 base, and 2 bases stayed unmatched. Germline values: CDR1 LGHNA, CDR2 YSLEER. There are 15 residues in the CDR3. The CDR3 here is CASSQDDRDNYGYTF. In DNA form, the CDR3 reads TGCGCCAGCAGCCAAGACGACAGGGATAACTATGGCTACACCTTC.

The genes are TRBV5-6 and TRBJ1-1, with D uncertain. Trimming took off 3 bases at V and 0 bases at J, with 9 bases between the two ends. CDR1 is SGHDT and CDR2 is YYEEEE in the germline V gene. The CDR3 runs to 14 residues. CDR3 protein: CASSSYLMNTEAFF. CDR3 sequence (DNA): TGTGCCAGCAGCTCGTACCTCATGAACACTGAAGCTTTCTTT. The entire variable domain, with the rest obtained from reference TRBV5-6 and TRBJ1-1, is as follows: DAGVTQSPTHLIKTRGQQVTLRCSPKSGHDTVSWYQQALGQGPQFIFQYYEEEERQRGNFPDRFSGHQFPNYSSELNVNALLLGDSALYLCASSSYLMNTEAFFGQGTRLTVV.